The 19 T cell receptor beta chains below come from one sample, sequenced in a study of blood T cell repertoires in COVID-19. Profiling relied on immunoSEQ multiplex PCR, and the TCRdb table lists in-frame clones only, not all of them. This sample has over 60,000 clones, with roughly nine tenths found just once. Sequenced material: peripheral blood. These TCRs come from a man at least 80 years old with acute or convalescent COVID-19.

V gene TRBV29-1 combines with J gene TRBJ2-2; TRBD1 is a possible D gene (5 bases). The CDR3 is 13 amino acids. Germline V gene data show CDR1 as SQVTM and CDR2 as ANQGSEA. The V and J ends lost 4 bases and 0 bases respectively, with 6 bases between them. Written as DNA, the CDR3 is TGCAGCGTTGGGACATCGAACACCGGGGAGCTGTTTTTT. This sequence encodes CSVGTSNTGELFF.

The V gene is TRBV29-1, the J gene TRBJ2-3; TRBD2 agrees at 8 bases. V lost 2 bases to trimming and J lost 0 bases; unmatched junction nucleotides: 1. CDR1 and CDR2 (germline): SQVTM, ANQGSEA. This CDR3 spans 14 amino acids. DNA of the CDR3: TGCAGCGTTGAACGGGGGGGTAGCACAGATACGCAGTATTTT. Translating gives CSVERGGSTDTQYF.

V usage is TRBV6-5 and J usage is TRBJ2-2, with D possibly being TRBD2 (7 bases). This CDR3 has 16 amino acids. The V end lost 3 bases, the J end lost 4 bases, and 15 bases lay between the germline ends. Germline-derived CDR1 and CDR2 are MNHEY and SVGAGI. The CDR3 sequence: CASSYGGGGLTGELFF. CDR3 nucleotides: TGTGCCAGCAGTTATGGGGGCGGGGGCCTCACCGGGGAGCTGTTTTTT.

This clone was observed a few times. The chain combines TRBV30 with TRBJ2-7; 9 bases fit TRBD2. This CDR3 is 15 amino acids long. Unmatched junction bases numbered 6, after V lost 0 bases and J lost 3 bases. Per germline, CDR1 GTSNPN and CDR2 SVGIG (reference sequence). Here the CDR3 reads CAWSVGSSGNYEQYF. Here the CDR3 DNA reads TGTGCCTGGAGTGTAGGGTCTAGCGGGAACTACGAGCAGTACTTC. Drawing the rest from reference TRBV30 and TRBJ2-7, the complete variable domain is SQTIHQWPATLVQPVGSPLSLECTVEGTSNPNLYWYRQAAGRGLQLLFYSVGIGQISSEVPQNLSASRPQDRQFILSSKKLLLSDSGFYLCAWSVGSSGNYEQYFGPGTRLTVT.

The chain carries TRBV5-4 and TRBJ2-7, with a possible D match to TRBD1 (6 bases). The V and J ends lost 5 bases and 1 base respectively, with 10 bases between them. This CDR3 is 13 amino acids long. Germline values: CDR1 SGHNT, CDR2 YYREEE (reference sequence). The CDR3 coding sequence is TGTGCCAGCAGACAAGACAGGTCCTACGAGCAGTACTTC. Amino acid sequence: CASRQDRSYEQYF.

J is TRBJ1-3 and V is TRBV18; D not certain. The V end lost 6 bases, the J end lost 0 bases, and 12 bases lay between the germline ends. CDR1 KGHSH and CDR2 LQKENI come from the germline V gene. The CDR3 consists of 15 residues. CDR3 residues: CASSPGLSSGNTIYF. CDR3 DNA: TGTGCCAGCTCGCCCGGACTGAGCTCTGGAAACACCATATATTTT.

The chain uses TRBV7-2 and TRBJ1-2, with D possibly TRBD1 on 6 matching bases. The CDR3 covers 13 residues. Germline CDR1 and CDR2: SGHTA and FQGNSA. Trimming shortened V by 5 bases and J by 2 bases, and 9 bases separated the two germline ends. CDR3 in amino acids: CASSATGNYGYTF. In DNA form, the CDR3 reads TGTGCCAGCAGCGCCACAGGGAACTATGGCTACACCTTC.

A few counts support this clone. This sequence joins TRBV11-2 and TRBJ1-6; TRBD1 matches 9 bases. With V trimmed by 5 bases and J by 15 bases, 14 bases remained unmatched. This CDR3 has 15 amino acids. Germline V lookup: CDR1 SGHAT, CDR2 FQNNGV. DNA of the CDR3: TGTGCCAGCAGCGTCCAGGACAGGGGATTAGGGAGCCTCCACTTT. The encoded protein is CASSVQDRGLGSLHF. Combining the CDR3 with reference TRBV11-2 and TRBJ1-6 gives the whole variable domain EAGVAQSPRYKIIEKRQSVAFWCNPISGHATLYWYQQILGQGPKLLIQFQNNGVVDDSQLPKDRFSAERLKGVDSTLKIQPAKLEDSAVYLCASSVQDRGLGSLHFGNGTRLTVT.

V usage is TRBV7-6 and J usage is TRBJ2-1, with D possibly TRBD2 on 6 matching bases. The length of the CDR3 is 19 residues. Looked up from germline, CDR1 is SGHVS and CDR2 is FNYEAQ. Trimming removed 0 bases from V and 1 base from J, with 19 bases in between. CDR3: CASSLATDGRPWSYNEQFF. The CDR3 bases are TGTGCCAGCAGCTTAGCAACGGACGGGAGACCTTGGTCCTACAATGAGCAGTTCTTC.

The count of this clone is one. This chain links TRBV9 with TRBJ1-2; D is unresolved. Between the trimmed V and J ends, which lost 6 bases and 4 bases, there was a span of 13 bases. The length of the CDR3 is 13 residues. Germline V gives CDR1 SGDLS, CDR2 YYNGEE. The CDR3 here is CASISHLSYGYTF. Here the CDR3 DNA reads TGTGCCAGCATTAGTCACCTTTCCTATGGCTACACCTTC. Full variable domain (outside the CDR3, taken from reference TRBV9 and TRBJ1-2): DSGVTQTPKHLITATGQRVTLRCSPRSGDLSVYWYQQSLDQGLQFLIQYYNGEERAKGNILERFSAQQFPDLHSELNLSSLELGDSALYFCASISHLSYGYTFGSGTRLTVV.

The chain uses TRBV19 and TRBJ2-1, with TRBD2 matching 8 bases. Germline lookup yields CDR1 LNHDA and CDR2 SQIVND (reference sequence). The V gene end was trimmed by 1 base and the J gene end by 8 bases; junction bases not matched to a gene: 10. This CDR3 is built from 16 residues. CDR3 in amino acids: CASSIAGLAGGDEQFF. CDR3 in DNA: TGTGCCAGTAGTATAGCAGGGCTAGCGGGCGGAGATGAGCAGTTCTTC.

The chain carries TRBV27 and TRBJ1-1; no reliable D call. Trimming removed 9 bases at V and 1 base at J, with 18 bases between. This CDR3 has 15 amino acids. Germline-derived CDR1 and CDR2 are MNHEY and SMNVEV (reference sequence). CDR3: CASSPRREGNTEAFF. DNA for the CDR3: TGTGCCAGTTCCCCTCGACGGGAGGGGAACACTGAAGCTTTCTTT.

The chain joins TRBV5-1 to TRBJ1-5; possibly TRBD1 for D (5 bases). Trimming pared 0 bases from V and 3 bases from J, leaving 10 bases between. Germline V lookup: CDR1 SGHRS, CDR2 YFSETQ. This CDR3 comprises 15 residues. The CDR3 DNA reads as TGCGCCAGCAGCTTGGCCGGGGGTTTCAATCAGCCCCAGCATTTT. Translated: CASSLAGGFNQPQHF.

The gene calls are TRBV19 and TRBJ1-1; D unclear. The CDR3 contains 15 residues. The V gene's germline CDR1 is LNHDA and CDR2 SQIVND (reference sequence). V was pared by 7 bases and J by 1 base, with 16 bases between. As DNA, the CDR3 is TGTGCCAGTACCACCACCCACGCGGGGAACACTGAAGCTTTCTTT. Protein product: CASTTTHAGNTEAFF.

This sequence joins TRBV11-3 and TRBJ1-3; TRBD1 matches 9 bases. The CDR3 is made up of 16 amino acids. The junction had 6 bases not matched to a gene; V was cut back by 5 bases and J by 1 base. The germline V gene encodes CDR1 SGHNT and CDR2 YENEEA. CDR3 region: CASSRSGTGSGNTIYF. For the CDR3, the DNA is TGTGCCAGCAGCAGATCCGGGACAGGGTCTGGAAACACCATATATTTT.

Here the CDR3 reads CASSQEGLKAFF. The CDR3 DNA follows: TGTGCCAGCAGCCAAGAGGGGCTAAAGGCTTTCTTT. The rearrangement links TRBV3-1 (or the pseudogene TRBV3-2) to TRBJ1-1; TRBD1 might be the D (5 bases). The CDR3 is made up of 12 amino acids. V was clipped by 0 bases and J by 11 bases, with 10 bases between them. The germline CDR1 and CDR2 sequences are LGHDT and YNNKEL (reference sequence).

The chain uses TRBV9 and TRBJ2-3; 15 nucleotides match TRBD2. The CDR3 sequence is 16 residues long. V trimming: 3 bases; J trimming: 4 bases; junction bases outside the gene matches: 3. Germline V gene lookup returns CDR1 SGDLS and CDR2 YYNGEE. This chain's CDR3 is CASSAGLAGGADTQYF. In DNA, the CDR3 is TGTGCCAGCAGCGCCGGACTAGCGGGAGGGGCAGATACGCAGTATTTT.

This chain links TRBV2 with TRBJ1-1, with TRBD1 as a possible D gene (5 bases). Germline CDR1 and CDR2: SNHLY and FYNNEI. The V end lost 5 bases, the J end lost 1 base, and 11 bases lay between the germline ends. CDR3 length: 14 amino acids. The CDR3 region has the DNA TGTGCCAGCAGTACAGGCTACCCGAACACTGAAGCTTTCTTT. Protein product: CASSTGYPNTEAFF.

Regarding this clone: Other DNA sequences of this sample code for an identical CDR3. The chain carries TRBV3-1 (or the pseudogene TRBV3-2) and TRBJ1-5, with TRBD1 matching 7 bases. The CDR3 is 14 amino acids. Trimming removed 1 base from V and 6 bases from J; junction bases left unmatched: 3. The V gene's germline CDR1 is LGHDT and CDR2 YNNKEL (reference sequence). CDR3 protein: CASSQGQGGQPQHF. The CDR3 bases are TGTGCCAGCAGCCAAGGACAGGGTGGTCAGCCCCAGCATTTT.